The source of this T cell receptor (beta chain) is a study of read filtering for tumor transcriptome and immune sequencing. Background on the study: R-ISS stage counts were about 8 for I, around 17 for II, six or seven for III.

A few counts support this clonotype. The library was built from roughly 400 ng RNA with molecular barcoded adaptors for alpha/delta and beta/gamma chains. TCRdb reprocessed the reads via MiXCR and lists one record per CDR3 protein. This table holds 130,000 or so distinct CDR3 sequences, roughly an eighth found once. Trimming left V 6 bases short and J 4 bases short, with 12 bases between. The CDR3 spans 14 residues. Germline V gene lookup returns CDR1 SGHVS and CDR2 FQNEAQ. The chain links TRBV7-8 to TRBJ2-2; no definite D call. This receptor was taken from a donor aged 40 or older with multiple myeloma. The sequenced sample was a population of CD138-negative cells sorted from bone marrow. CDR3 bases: TGTGCCAGCAGTTTTAGTTGGGGCACCGGGGAGCTGTTTTTT. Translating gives CASSFSWGTGELFF.